The present TCR beta chain was sequenced within a study of cytotoxic CD8 clonotypes in ibrutinib-treated CLL. Looking at the study overall: The taking of response samples occurred after a median around 11 months of treatment, with a range of 6 to 36. Per sample, productive templates averaged around 230,000 and productive rearrangements averaged roughly 91,000.

CDR3 length equals 12 residues. Germline loops: CDR1 LNHDA, CDR2 SQIVND (reference sequence). Trimming removed 8 bases from V and 9 bases from J, with 14 bases in between. Sequencing used immunoSEQ multiplex PCR; TCRdb keeps in-frame clones, though not all of them. The sample lists over 150,000 clones; 81% were seen once. This chain connects TRBV19 to TRBJ2-1; D unresolved. This receptor was taken from a human donor with chronic lymphocytic leukemia. The specimen comprised PBMCs, sampled after 12 months of ibrutinib treatment. CDR3 amino acids: CASHGPGREQFF. For the CDR3, the DNA is TGTGCCAGTCACGGTCCCGGGCGTGAGCAGTTCTTC.